Sequencing of this TCR beta chain was carried out in a study of cytomegalovirus exposure and HLA in healthy donors. Using immunoSEQ multiplex PCR, the repertoire was profiled, and TCRdb retains in-frame clones only, with some absent. Of 100,000 or so clones in the sample, roughly 85% are singletons; the top ten hold under 4.5%. This clone rates as large. Its antigen remains unidentified. Other nucleotide sequences in the sample specify the same CDR3. Study-wide points: In vitro assays verified that a few CMV-associated chains recognized CMV antigens specifically.

Deletions cut 1 base from V and 5 bases from J, with 9 bases between. This CDR3 has 13 amino acids. Germline CDR1 and CDR2: SGHTA and FQGTGA. The chain is built from TRBV7-3 and TRBJ2-7; D is ambiguous. The material sequenced was PBMCs. The origin of this receptor is a woman under 40 in good health and CMV-seronegative. In DNA, the CDR3 is TGTGCCAGCAGCTTAAAGGTTCGGGACGAGCAGTACTTC. As protein: CASSLKVRDEQYF.